This T cell receptor beta chain is from a study of blood T cell repertoires in COVID-19. Study-level information: The samples span acute and convalescent COVID-19 from the United States, Italy and Spain. Sources were T cells, B-cell-depleted T cells, or PBMCs; the material itself was cDNA or gDNA.

In the source study's methods: Estimated nucleated cell counts came from reference gene primer amplification. The protocol was immunoSEQ multiplex PCR, while the TCRdb copy is restricted to in-frame clones and leaves out a portion. The V and J calls and clone size come from that table; D and trimming were worked out from the DNA. The table lists approximately 150,000 clones, over 70% of them singletons. The sequencing input was peripheral blood. This receptor was taken from a woman aged 60 to 75 with acute or convalescent COVID-19.

CDR3 in DNA: TGTGCCAGCAGTTTATCGAAGGACAGTCGGGGCAATCAGCCCCAGCATTTT. The encoded protein is CASSLSKDSRGNQPQHF. The chain carries TRBV27 and TRBJ1-5, with TRBD1 as a possible D gene (6 bases). V lost 0 bases and J 2 bases, leaving 14 bases between the germline ends. Germline V CDR1 and CDR2: MNHEY, SMNVEV (reference sequence). This CDR3 spans 17 amino acids.